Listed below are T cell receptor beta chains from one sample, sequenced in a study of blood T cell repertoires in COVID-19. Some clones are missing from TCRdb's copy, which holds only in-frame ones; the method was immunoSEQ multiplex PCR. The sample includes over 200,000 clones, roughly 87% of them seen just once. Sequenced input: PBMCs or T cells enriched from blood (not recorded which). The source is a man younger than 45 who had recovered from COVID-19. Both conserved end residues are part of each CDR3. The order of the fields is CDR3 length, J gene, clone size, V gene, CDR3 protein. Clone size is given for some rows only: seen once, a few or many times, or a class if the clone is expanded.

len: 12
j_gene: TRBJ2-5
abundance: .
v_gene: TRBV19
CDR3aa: CASRSGQETQYF

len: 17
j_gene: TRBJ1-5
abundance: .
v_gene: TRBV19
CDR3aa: CASSTLRDRRRNQPQHF

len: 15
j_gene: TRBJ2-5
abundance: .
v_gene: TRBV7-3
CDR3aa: CASSLTGTNGETQYF

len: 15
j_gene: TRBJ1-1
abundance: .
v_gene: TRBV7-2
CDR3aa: CASSSSDRYNTEAFF

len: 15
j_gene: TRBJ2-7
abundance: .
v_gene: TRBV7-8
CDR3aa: CASSRLMGGIGEQYF

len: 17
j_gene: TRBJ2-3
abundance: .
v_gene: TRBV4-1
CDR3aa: CASSQKPTGDWADTQYF

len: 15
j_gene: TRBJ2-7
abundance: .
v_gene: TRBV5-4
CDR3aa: CASSSGQGFAYEQYF

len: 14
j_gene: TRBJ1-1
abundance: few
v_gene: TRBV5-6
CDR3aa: CASNYQGLGTEAFF

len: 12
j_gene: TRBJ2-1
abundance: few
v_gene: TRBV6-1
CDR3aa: CASSEQGFRQFF

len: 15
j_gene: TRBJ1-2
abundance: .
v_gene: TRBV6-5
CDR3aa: CASSLGQGVSYGYTF

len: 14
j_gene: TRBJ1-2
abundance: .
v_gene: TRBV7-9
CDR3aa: CASSLGQGRYGYTF

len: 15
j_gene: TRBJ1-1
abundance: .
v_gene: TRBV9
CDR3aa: CASSVGAGMNTEAFF

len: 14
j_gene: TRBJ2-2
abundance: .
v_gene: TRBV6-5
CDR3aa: CASNKQGDTGELFF

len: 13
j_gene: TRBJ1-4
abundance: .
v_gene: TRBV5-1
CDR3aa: CASSFNSREKLFF

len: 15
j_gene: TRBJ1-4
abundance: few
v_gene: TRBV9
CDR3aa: CASTTEGRVNEKLFF

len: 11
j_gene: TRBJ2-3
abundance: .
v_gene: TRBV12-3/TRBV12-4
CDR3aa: CASSPTDTQYF

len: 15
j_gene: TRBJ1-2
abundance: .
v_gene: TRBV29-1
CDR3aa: CSVVLPEKSNYGYTF

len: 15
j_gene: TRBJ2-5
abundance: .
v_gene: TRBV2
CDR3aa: CASSSPPPGLETQYF

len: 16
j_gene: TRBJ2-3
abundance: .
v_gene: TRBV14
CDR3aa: CASSPWTGLSTDTQYF

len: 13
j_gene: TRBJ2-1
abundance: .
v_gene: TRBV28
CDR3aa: CASSGQVTNEQFF

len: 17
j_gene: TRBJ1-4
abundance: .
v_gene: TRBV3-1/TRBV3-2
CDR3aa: CASSQDPAVRGKGKLFF

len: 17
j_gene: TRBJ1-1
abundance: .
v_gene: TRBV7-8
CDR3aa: CASSRVIQGVGTTEAFF

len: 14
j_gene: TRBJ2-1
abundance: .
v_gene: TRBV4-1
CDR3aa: CASSQGPATNEQFF

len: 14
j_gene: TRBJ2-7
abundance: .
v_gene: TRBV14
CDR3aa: CASSQDQVVYEQYF

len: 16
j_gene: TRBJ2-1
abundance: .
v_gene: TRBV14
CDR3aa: CASSHLRVGGYNEQFF

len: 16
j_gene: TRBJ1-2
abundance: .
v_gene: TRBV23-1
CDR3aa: CASSPSRDSNNYGYTF

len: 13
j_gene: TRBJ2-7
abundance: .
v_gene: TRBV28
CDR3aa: CASTPSGTYEQYF

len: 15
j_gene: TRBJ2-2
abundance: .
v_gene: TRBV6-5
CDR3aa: CASSPRYSNTGELFF

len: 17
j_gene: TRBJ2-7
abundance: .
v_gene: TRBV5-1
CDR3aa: CASSLTGGGPPPYEQYF

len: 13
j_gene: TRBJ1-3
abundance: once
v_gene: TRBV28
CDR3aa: CASHRGSGNTIYF

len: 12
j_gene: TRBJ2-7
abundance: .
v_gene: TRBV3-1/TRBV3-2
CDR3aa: CASSQDERRRYF

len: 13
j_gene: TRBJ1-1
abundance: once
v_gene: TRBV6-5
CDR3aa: CASTPGQGTEAFF

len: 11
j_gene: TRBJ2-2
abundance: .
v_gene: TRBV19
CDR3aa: CASGRRGELFF

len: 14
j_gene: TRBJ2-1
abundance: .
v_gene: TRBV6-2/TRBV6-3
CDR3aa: CASSYRDWVNEQFF

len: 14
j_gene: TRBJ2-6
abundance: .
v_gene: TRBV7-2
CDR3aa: CASRRTGGANVLTF

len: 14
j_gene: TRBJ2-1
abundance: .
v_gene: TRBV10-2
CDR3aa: CASSLREIYNEQFF

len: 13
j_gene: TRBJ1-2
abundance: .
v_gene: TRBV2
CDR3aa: CASSLERTHGYTF

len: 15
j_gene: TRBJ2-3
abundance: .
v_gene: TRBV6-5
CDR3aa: CAASKRGHQTDTQYF

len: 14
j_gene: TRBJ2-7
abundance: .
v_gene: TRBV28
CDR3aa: CASRISGISYEQYF

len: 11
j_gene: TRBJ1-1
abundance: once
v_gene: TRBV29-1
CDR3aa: CSVEERGTAFF

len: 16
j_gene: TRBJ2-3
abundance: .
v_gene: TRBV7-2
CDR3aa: CASSSRDSRFTDTQYF

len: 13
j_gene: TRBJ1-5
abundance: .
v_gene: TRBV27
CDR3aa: CASSDMGAQPQHF

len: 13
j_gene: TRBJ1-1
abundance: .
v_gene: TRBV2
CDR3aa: CASINTGSGEAFF

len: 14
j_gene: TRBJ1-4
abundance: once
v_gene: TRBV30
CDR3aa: CAWSVAGGSEKLFF

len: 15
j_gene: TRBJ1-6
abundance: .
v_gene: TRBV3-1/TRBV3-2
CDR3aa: CASSLGSYDNSPLHF

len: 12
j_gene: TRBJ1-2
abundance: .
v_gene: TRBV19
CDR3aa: CASSPTGYGYTF

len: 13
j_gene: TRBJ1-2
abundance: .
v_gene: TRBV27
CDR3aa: CASRSDSNYGYTF

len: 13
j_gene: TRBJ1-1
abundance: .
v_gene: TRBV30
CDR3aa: CAWRGGAYTEAFF

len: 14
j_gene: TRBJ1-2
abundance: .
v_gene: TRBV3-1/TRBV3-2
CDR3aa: CASSPTGSGYGYTF